The 4 T cell receptor beta chains below all came from one sample that was sequenced in a study of vaccination effects on CD4 cells after COVID-19. Before any sequencing was done, the ViraFEST assay used viral peptide pools to expand antigen-specific CD4+ T cells. Following a 10-day culture, CD4+ T cells were purified. The study found no prior SARS-CoV-2 infection in the vaccine recipients, who tested negative for nucleocapsid antibodies. The assay was immunoSEQ multiplex PCR, and TCRdb's table has in-frame clones only and misses some. The table lists around 63,000 clones, around three quarters of them singletons. No antigen has been identified for these receptors. This sample comprised CD4+ T cells from PBMCs cultured with HCoV-OC43 spike peptides, obtained before COVID-19 vaccination. Subset meaning: HCoV-OC43 spike overlapping peptide pool stimulation. The receptors originated from a human donor who received a COVID-19 vaccine.

DNA of the CDR3: TGTGCCAGTAGTATGCAGGGTGGCTACACCTTC. Translated, it gives CASSMQGGYTF. The rearrangement links TRBV19 to TRBJ1-2; a possible D gene is TRBD1 (5 bases). The germline CDR1 and CDR2 sequences are LNHDA and SQIVND (reference sequence). Between the trimmed V and J ends, which lost 3 bases and 7 bases, there was a span of 6 bases. This CDR3 has 11 residues.

This clone was detected once. The chain has TRBV18 and TRBJ2-1; a possible D gene is TRBD2 (6 bases). Germline values: CDR1 KGHSH, CDR2 LQKENI. Between the trimmed V and J ends, which lost 2 bases and 8 bases, there was a span of 13 bases. This CDR3 spans 14 amino acids. In nucleotides, the CDR3 is TGTGCCAGCTCACCAAACCGGGACTCCGATGAGCAGTTCTTC. Protein product: CASSPNRDSDEQFF.

J is TRBJ1-1 and V is TRBV20-1, with D unresolved. CDR1 DFQATT and CDR2 SNEGSKA come from the germline V gene (reference sequence). This CDR3 has 12 amino acids. V was cut by 5 bases and J by 5 bases, with 12 bases left in between. CDR3 DNA sequence: TGCAGTGCTCGTGACTCCTGGACTGAAGCTTTCTTT. Its translation: CSARDSWTEAFF.

The chain employs TRBV7-8 and TRBJ2-4; tentative D call: TRBD1 (7 bases). V was pared by 5 bases and J by 9 bases, with 17 bases between. The CDR3 spans 14 residues. Germline lookup yields CDR1 SGHVS and CDR2 FQNEAQ. Written as DNA, the CDR3 is TGTGCCAGCAGCGGCCCAGGGGGGCAGCTCATTCAGTACTTC. It is translated as CASSGPGGQLIQYF.